This TCR beta chain originates from a study of cytomegalovirus exposure and HLA in healthy donors. Regarding the study as a whole: The authors enumerated roughly 160 TCR beta chains as linked to cytomegalovirus. CMV antigen specificity was confirmed in vitro for a few CMV-associated chains.

The repertoire was sequenced with immunoSEQ multiplex PCR; TCRdb's copy has only in-frame clones and lacks some. The sample includes about 220,000 clones, 85% to 90% seen only once; the top ten take about 3%. The CDR3 has 14 residues. Germline-derived CDR1 and CDR2 are MGHRA and YSYEKL. Deletions cut 2 bases from V and 3 bases from J, with 10 bases between. Comment on this clone: Its specificity is unknown.

The sequence came from a young woman in good health and CMV-seronegative. Material for sequencing was PBMCs. The chain combines TRBV4-1 with TRBJ2-5; perhaps TRBD1 as D (5 bases). CDR3 loop: CASSQSDIEETQYF. The CDR3 DNA follows: TGCGCCAGCAGCCAATCGGACATAGAAGAGACCCAGTACTTC.